One and the same sample provided the 12 T cell receptor beta chains below, sequenced in a study of blood T cell repertoires in COVID-19. Measured with immunoSEQ multiplex PCR; TCRdb has only the in-frame clones, and not every one. The profile shows more than 300,000 clones, 83% of them singletons. Sequenced: peripheral blood. Every receptor here comes from a woman aged 45-65 years with acute or convalescent COVID-19.

V usage is TRBV19 and J usage is TRBJ2-5; 8 bases map to TRBD2. The CDR3 spans 15 residues. The J segment lost 1 base and the V segment lost 4 bases, leaving 5 bases of the junction unmatched. The germline gives CDR1 LNHDA, CDR2 SQIVND (reference sequence). The DNA of the CDR3 is TGTGCCAGTAGTACAACCGGGGGGGCCCAAGAGACCCAGTACTTC. Its translation is CASSTTGGAQETQYF.

The chain couples TRBV29-1 to TRBJ2-5; TRBD1 matches at 8 bases. The CDR3 totals 15 residues. CDR1 SQVTM and CDR2 ANQGSEA come from the germline V gene. The V segment lost 4 bases and the J segment 1 base; nucleotides outside the gene matches: 8. The CDR3 loop reads CSVVRQGSGQETQYF. CDR3 nucleotides: TGCAGCGTTGTTCGACAGGGGTCGGGCCAAGAGACCCAGTACTTC.

This chain uses TRBV24-1 with TRBJ2-3; TRBD1 aligns across 7 bases. The CDR3 runs 16 residues. CDR1 and CDR2 from the germline V gene are KGHDR and SFDVKD. With V trimmed by 4 bases and J by 4 bases, 10 bases remained unmatched. CDR3 region: CATSDPTGVGADTQYF. The CDR3, as DNA: TGTGCCACCAGTGACCCCACAGGGGTGGGGGCAGATACGCAGTATTTT.

The CDR3 loop reads CASSQPGQGAWGYTF. The CDR3 coding sequence is TGTGCCAGCAGTCAACCGGGACAGGGGGCCTGGGGCTACACCTTC. The chain employs TRBV3-1 (or the pseudogene TRBV3-2) and TRBJ1-2; TRBD1 matches 12 bases. The V segment lost 6 bases and the J segment 8 bases; nucleotides outside the gene matches: 10. This CDR3 spans 15 amino acids. CDR1 is LGHDT and CDR2 is YNNKEL in the germline V gene (reference sequence).

This clone has just a few counts. One end of the junction fails to match germline, which may point to a read error. J is TRBJ1-1 and V is TRBV18; D gene uncertain. This CDR3 spans 12 amino acids. CDR1 is KGHSH, CDR2 LQKENI, per germline. The CDR3 reads CASSLGNSEAFF. CDR3 sequence (DNA): TGTGCCAGCTCACTCGGAAACAGTGAAGCTTTCTTT.

The V gene is TRBV11-3, the J gene TRBJ2-5; TRBD1 aligns across 9 bases. Germline CDR1 is SGHNT and CDR2 is YENEEA. J lost 2 bases, V lost 5 bases, and 3 bases had no gene match. The CDR3 covers 14 residues. Here the CDR3 reads CASSPGTGQETQYF. The CDR3 nucleotides read TGTGCCAGCAGCCCAGGGACAGGGCAAGAGACCCAGTACTTC. Variable domain in full (rest from reference TRBV11-3 and TRBJ2-5): EAGVVQSPRYKIIEKKQPVAFWCNPISGHNTLYWYLQNLGQGPELLIRYENEEAVDDSQLPKDRFSAERLKGVDSTLKIQPAELGDSAVYLCASSPGTGQETQYFGPGTRLLVL.

The rearrangement links TRBV7-9 to TRBJ1-6; 9 bases match TRBD1. The CDR3 is made up of 15 amino acids. CDR1 SEHNR and CDR2 FQNEAQ come from the germline V gene (reference sequence). V shed 6 bases, J shed 8 bases, and the junction held 8 bases outside the gene matches. CDR3 nucleotides: TGTGCCAGCAGTCCTCCGGGACAGGGTTATTCACCCCTCCACTTT. This sequence encodes CASSPPGQGYSPLHF.

Ten or more counts support this clone. The sample holds other DNA sequences that translate to the same CDR3. The chain combines TRBV20-1 with TRBJ2-5; D is unresolved. V lost 3 bases, J lost 3 bases, and 5 bases lay in between. Germline V gene data show CDR1 as DFQATT and CDR2 as SNEGSKA (reference sequence). The CDR3 extends over 11 amino acids. CDR3 residues: CSASPKETQYF. CDR3 in DNA: TGCAGTGCTAGCCCCAAAGAGACCCAGTACTTC.

The rearrangement links TRBV6-5 to TRBJ1-1; tentative D call: TRBD1 (6 bases). This CDR3 contains 13 residues. Germline assignment: CDR1 MNHEY and CDR2 SVGAGI. V was clipped by 5 bases and J by 11 bases, with 18 bases between them. The CDR3 is CASSPRGGAAAFF. The CDR3 nucleotides are TGTGCCAGCAGTCCTCGGGGGGGCGCAGCCGCTTTCTTT.

V gene TRBV5-8 combines with J gene TRBJ1-1; D unresolved. The CDR3 runs to 13 residues. Trimming took 1 base from V and 1 from J, leaving 5 bases between them. Germline loops: CDR1 SGHTS, CDR2 YDEGEE. Here the CDR3 DNA reads TGTGCCAGCAGCTTGCCTAGGAACACTGAAGCTTTCTTT. Translated, it gives CASSLPRNTEAFF.

The chain has TRBV18 and TRBJ2-2; the D gene is possibly TRBD2 (6 bases). This CDR3 has 16 amino acids. Trimming left V 6 bases short and J 2 bases short, with 16 bases between. Germline values: CDR1 KGHSH, CDR2 LQKENI. The CDR3 reads CASSHTGTANTGELFF. CDR3 DNA: TGTGCCAGCTCCCATACCGGGACTGCAAACACCGGGGAGCTGTTTTTT. The full variable domain, in which reference TRBV18 and TRBJ2-2 provide the parts outside the CDR3, is NAGVMQNPRHLVRRRGQEARLRCSPMKGHSHVYWYRQLPEEGLKFMVYLQKENIIDESGMPKERFSAEFPKEGPSILRIQQVVRGDSAAYFCASSHTGTANTGELFFGEGSRLTVL.

The chain links TRBV7-2 to TRBJ2-1; tentatively, D is TRBD2 (5 bases). Germline V gene sequence: CDR1 SGHTA, CDR2 FQGNSA. Trimming removed 4 bases at V and 14 bases at J, with 18 bases between. The CDR3 extends over 13 amino acids. DNA of the CDR3: TGTGCCAGCAGCTCCGATCGGACTGGCGACGAGTTCTTC. Its translation: CASSSDRTGDEFF.